These 7 T cell receptor beta chains were sequenced from one sample in a study of OX40 agonist ivuxolimab in advanced cancers. The method was immunoSEQ multiplex PCR; TCRdb's version includes in-frame clones alone and lacks a portion of them. Of 90,000 or so clones in the sample, 85% to 90% were seen once. The sequences come from CD4+ or CD8+ T cells sorted from blood, collected in a trial of the OX40 agonist ivuxolimab. These receptors were collected from an adult with an advanced solid tumor such as melanoma, head and neck, liver or kidney cancer.

The chain combines TRBV28 with TRBJ2-2, with 8 nucleotides matching TRBD2. The CDR3 covers 16 residues. The ends lost 5 bases at V and 3 bases at J; junction bases unmatched: 8. Germline V gene data show CDR1 as MDHEN and CDR2 as SYDVKM. CDR3 protein: CASSRRLARDTGELFF. The CDR3 nucleotides read TGTGCCAGCAGTCGTCGACTAGCGAGGGACACCGGGGAGCTGTTTTTT.

This chain uses TRBV7-2 with TRBJ2-7; 9 bases line up with TRBD1. The CDR3 totals 14 residues. In germline, CDR1 is SGHTA, CDR2 FQGNSA. Germline trimming cut 7 bases from V and 7 bases from J; bases unmatched to any gene: 11. CDR3: CASTPRTGVSEQYF. The CDR3 DNA sequence: TGTGCCAGCACCCCCCGGACAGGGGTGAGTGAGCAGTACTTC.

The chain joins TRBV7-2 to TRBJ2-7; unclear D gene. The germline V and J ends were trimmed by 0 bases and 1 base, with 7 bases remaining between them. The germline V gene encodes CDR1 SGHTA and CDR2 FQGNSA. There are 14 residues in the CDR3. CDR3 amino acids: CASSLAWGSYEQYF. CDR3 DNA: TGTGCCAGCAGCTTAGCGTGGGGTTCCTACGAGCAGTACTTC.

The chain recombines TRBV6-5 with TRBJ2-7; D may be TRBD1 (5 bases). The CDR3 sequence is 13 residues long. Germline V gene lookup returns CDR1 MNHEY and CDR2 SVGAGI. V was trimmed by 5 bases and J by 4 bases, leaving 12 bases between them. CDR3 sequence: CASSLRESYEQYF. DNA for the CDR3: TGTGCCAGCAGTCTCAGGGAATCTTACGAGCAGTACTTC.

This clone was seen a single time. CDR3 protein: CASSKRRPPGLQAYEQYF. CDR3 nucleotide sequence: TGTGCCAGCAGCAAAAGGCGTCCTCCGGGACTACAAGCCTACGAGCAGTACTTC. The chain recombines TRBV21-1 with TRBJ2-7; the DNA was not used to check the table's D call, TRBD2. TRBV21-1 is a recognized pseudogene. The CDR3 covers 18 residues.

The rearrangement links TRBV7-2 to TRBJ2-7, with TRBD1 matching over 9 bases. The germline gives CDR1 SGHTA, CDR2 FQGNSA. The V and J ends lost 4 bases and 2 bases, in that order; junction bases with no gene match: 6. CDR3 size: 15 residues. In DNA form, the CDR3 reads TGTGCCAGCAGCTCGACCCGGGACAGGGCCTACGAGCAGTACTTC. Its translation is CASSSTRDRAYEQYF. The full variable domain, completed using reference TRBV7-2 and TRBJ2-7, is GAGVSQSPSNKVTEKGKDVELRCDPISGHTALYWYRQSLGQGLEFLIYFQGNSAPDKSGLPSDRFSAERTGGSVSTLTIQRTQQEDSAVYLCASSSTRDRAYEQYFGPGTRLTVT.

This chain uses TRBV5-1 with TRBJ1-5, with unresolved D. The length of the CDR3 is 14 residues. CDR1 SGHRS and CDR2 YFSETQ come from the germline V gene. V was pared by 0 bases and J by 7 bases, with 11 bases between. The CDR3 region is CASSLDGSLQPQHF. The CDR3 DNA follows: TGCGCCAGCAGCTTGGATGGATCTCTCCAGCCCCAGCATTTT.